This T cell receptor (beta chain) appears in the sequencing data of a study of cytomegalovirus exposure and HLA in healthy donors. Unmatched junction bases numbered 8, after V lost 5 bases and J lost 4 bases. Germline loops: CDR1 PRHDT, CDR2 FYEKMQ (reference sequence). The length of the CDR3 is 16 residues. The PCR made use of 60 Vbeta and 13 Jbeta primers. Assay: immunoSEQ multiplex PCR; the TCRdb copy retains only in-frame clones and omits some. Here the sample spans 110,000 to 150,000 clones, around 75% being singletons. This chain connects TRBV13 to TRBJ2-1, with 10 bases fitting TRBD2. The specimen sequenced was PBMCs. This TCR came from a female donor in good health and CMV-seronegative. CDR3 sequence: CASSAGGTSVYNEQFF. The CDR3 DNA reads TGTGCCAGCAGCGCGGGGGGGACTAGCGTTTACAATGAGCAGTTCTTC.